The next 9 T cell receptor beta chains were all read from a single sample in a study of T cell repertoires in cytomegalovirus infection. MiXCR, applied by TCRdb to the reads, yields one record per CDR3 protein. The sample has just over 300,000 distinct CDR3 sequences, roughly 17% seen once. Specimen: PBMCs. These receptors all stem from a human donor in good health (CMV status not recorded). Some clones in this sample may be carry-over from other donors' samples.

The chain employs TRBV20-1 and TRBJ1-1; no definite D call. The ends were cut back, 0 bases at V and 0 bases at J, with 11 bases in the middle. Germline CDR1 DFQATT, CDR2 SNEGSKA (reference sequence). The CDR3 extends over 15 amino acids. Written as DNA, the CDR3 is TGCAGTGCTAGAGATGGTTGGGAAATGAACACTGAAGCTTTCTTT. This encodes CSARDGWEMNTEAFF.

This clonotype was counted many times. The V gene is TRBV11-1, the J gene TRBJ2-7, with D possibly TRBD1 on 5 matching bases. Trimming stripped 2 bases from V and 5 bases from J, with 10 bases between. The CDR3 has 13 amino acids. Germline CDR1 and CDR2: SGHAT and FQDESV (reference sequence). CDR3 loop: CASSLRRADEQYF. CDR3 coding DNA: TGTGCCAGCAGCTTACGCAGGGCAGACGAGCAGTACTTC. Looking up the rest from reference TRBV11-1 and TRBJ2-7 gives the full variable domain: EAEVAQSPRYKITEKSQAVAFWCDPISGHATLYWYRQILGQGPELLVQFQDESVVDDSQLPKDRFSAERLKGVDSTLKIQPAELGDSAMYLCASSLRRADEQYFGPGTRLTVT.

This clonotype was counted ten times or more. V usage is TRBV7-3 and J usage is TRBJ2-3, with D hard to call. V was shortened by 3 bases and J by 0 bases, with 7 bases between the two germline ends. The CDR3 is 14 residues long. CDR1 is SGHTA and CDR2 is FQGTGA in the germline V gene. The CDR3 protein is CASSLGSSTDTQYF. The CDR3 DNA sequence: TGTGCCAGCAGCTTGGGAAGCAGCACAGATACGCAGTATTTT.

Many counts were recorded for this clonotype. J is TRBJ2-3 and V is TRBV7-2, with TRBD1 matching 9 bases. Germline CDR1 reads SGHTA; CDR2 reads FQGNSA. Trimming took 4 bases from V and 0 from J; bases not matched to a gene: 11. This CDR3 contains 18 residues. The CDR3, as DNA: TGTGCCAGCAGCTGGAAACGACAGGGGGGGTTTAGCACAGATACGCAGTATTTT. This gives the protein CASSWKRQGGFSTDTQYF.

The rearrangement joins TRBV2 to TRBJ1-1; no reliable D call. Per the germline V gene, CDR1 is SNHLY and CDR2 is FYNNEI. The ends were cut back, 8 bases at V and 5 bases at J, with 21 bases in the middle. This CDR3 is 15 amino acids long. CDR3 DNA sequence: TGTGCCAGCCATTATAGAGGAAGAGTGCGGACTGAAGCTTTCTTT. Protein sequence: CASHYRGRVRTEAFF.

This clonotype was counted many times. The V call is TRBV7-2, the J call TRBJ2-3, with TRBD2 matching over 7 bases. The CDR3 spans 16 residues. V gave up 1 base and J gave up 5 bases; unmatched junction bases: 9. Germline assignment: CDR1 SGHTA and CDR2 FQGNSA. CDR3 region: CASSLVGGGRGDTQYF. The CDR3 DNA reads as TGTGCCAGCAGCTTAGTGGGCGGCGGGAGAGGAGATACGCAGTATTTT. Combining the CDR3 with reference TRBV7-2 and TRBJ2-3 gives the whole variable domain GAGVSQSPSNKVTEKGKDVELRCDPISGHTALYWYRQSLGQGLEFLIYFQGNSAPDKSGLPSDRFSAERTGGSVSTLTIQRTQQEDSAVYLCASSLVGGGRGDTQYFGPGTRLTVL.

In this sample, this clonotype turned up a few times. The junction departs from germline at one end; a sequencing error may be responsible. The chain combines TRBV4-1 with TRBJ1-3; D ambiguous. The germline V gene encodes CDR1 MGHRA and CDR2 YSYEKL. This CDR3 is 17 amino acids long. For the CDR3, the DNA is TGTGCCAGCAGCCAAGAAGGTGGCAGCAGCTCTGGAAACACCATATATTTT. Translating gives CASSQEGGSSSGNTIYF.

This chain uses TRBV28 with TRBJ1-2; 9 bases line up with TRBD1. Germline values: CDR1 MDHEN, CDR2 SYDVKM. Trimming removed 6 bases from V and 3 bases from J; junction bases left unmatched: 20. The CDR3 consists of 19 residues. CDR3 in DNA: TGTGCCAGCAGGGGACCCCGGGACAGGGTTAATCAACGATACTATGGCTACACCTTC. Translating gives CASRGPRDRVNQRYYGYTF.

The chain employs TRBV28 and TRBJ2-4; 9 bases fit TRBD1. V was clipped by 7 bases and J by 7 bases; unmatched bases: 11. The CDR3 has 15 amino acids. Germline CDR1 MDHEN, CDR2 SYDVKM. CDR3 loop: CASNDPGQGVNIQYF. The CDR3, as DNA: TGTGCCAGCAACGACCCGGGACAGGGCGTCAACATTCAGTACTTC.